Listed below are T cell receptor beta chains from one sample, sequenced in a study of control samples from healthy donors and cancer patients. Sequenced by immunoSEQ multiplex PCR; TCRdb stores in-frame clones only, minus some. The repertoire has 150,000 or so clones, roughly 92% of them found once; the top ten carry less than 7%. The source material was blood. The receptors come from a man between 18 and 29 years old in good health. CDR3s include the opening cysteine and the closing phenylalanine or tryptophan. The order of the fields is J gene, CDR3 length, D gene, V gene, clone size, CDR3 DNA, CDR3 protein. D genes are given only for firm matches. The size entry is marked missing in some rows and otherwise reads once, few, many or a size class.

>TRBJ1-3|16|NA|TRBV28|NA
TGTGCCAGCAGACAGGCCGGGTCCCCCTCTGGAAACACCATATATTTT
CASRQAGSPSGNTIYF
>TRBJ2-1|16|NA|TRBV3-1/TRBV3-2|NA
TGTGCCAGCAGCCAAGATCAGGGGGGGGCTAACCTTGAGCAGTTCTTC
CASSQDQGGANLEQFF
>TRBJ1-1|15|NA|TRBV5-1|few
TGCGCCAGCAGCTTTACGACAGTGGGGAACACTGAAGCTTTCTTT
CASSFTTVGNTEAFF
>TRBJ2-7|12|NA|TRBV11-2|NA
TGTGCCAGCAGCTACAGGGTTGGGGAGCAGTACTTC
CASSYRVGEQYF
>TRBJ2-3|12|NA|TRBV10-2|NA
TGCGCCAGCAGTGATCCGGTAGATACGCAGTATTTT
CASSDPVDTQYF
>TRBJ1-5|15|TRBD1|TRBV6-5|NA
TGTGCCAGCAGCCACCGGGGACAGGGGAATCAGCCCCAGCATTTT
CASSHRGQGNQPQHF
>TRBJ2-2|19|TRBD1|TRBV12-5|NA
TGTGCTAGTGGTGCCAGACAGGGCGCGCGACCTCAAGGTTTGGGGGAGCTGTTTTTT
CASGARQGARPQGLGELFF
>TRBJ2-1|17|NA|TRBV7-9|NA
TGTGCCAGCAGCTCCGCAACCGGCACCTACTCCTACAATGAGCAGTTCTTC
CASSSATGTYSYNEQFF
>TRBJ2-7|15|NA|TRBV12-5|NA
TGTGCTAGTGGTTTGGTTGTAAGGGCGAGGGACGAGCAGTACTTC
CASGLVVRARDEQYF
>TRBJ1-1|16|NA|TRBV3-1/TRBV3-2|once
TGTGCCAGCAGCCCCCGGGGAGGGGAGGCGAACACTGAAGCTTTCTTT
CASSPRGGEANTEAFF
>TRBJ2-7|11|NA|TRBV20-1|NA
TGCAGTGCTGAGAGGGGTGGAGAGCAGTACTTC
CSAERGGEQYF
>TRBJ2-4|16|NA|TRBV7-9|NA
TGTGCCAGCAGCCTGGGAAGCCAGTCGGCCCAATCCATTCAGTACTTC
CASSLGSQSAQSIQYF
>TRBJ1-2|15|TRBD1|TRBV19|NA
TGTGCCAGTACCCCCGGAAGACAGGGCCATTATGGCTACACCTTC
CASTPGRQGHYGYTF
>TRBJ1-1|13|NA|TRBV19|NA
TGTGCCAGTAGAAGGGCCAAGGTCACTGAAGCTTTCTTT
CASRRAKVTEAFF
>TRBJ2-1|15|NA|TRBV11-2|once
TGTGCCAGCAGCTCTCTACGGGGGTCCGACAATGAGCAGTTCTTC
CASSSLRGSDNEQFF
>TRBJ1-3|15|TRBD1|TRBV7-9|few
TGTGCCAGCAGCTTGGGACAGCGCTCTGGAAACACCATATATTTT
CASSLGQRSGNTIYF
>TRBJ1-6|12|NA|TRBV6-2/TRBV6-3|NA
TGTGCCAGCAGTGAGGGAGGATCACCCCTCCACTTT
CASSEGGSPLHF